This T cell receptor (beta chain) came from a study of OX40 agonist ivuxolimab in advanced cancers. Study details: An anti-OX40 (CD134) antibody with agonistic activity, ivuxolimab, was administered to patients. General study points: Circulating CD4+ and CD8+ T cells showed clonal expansion by week 6 at 0.1 to 3.0 mg/kg.

Assay: immunoSEQ multiplex PCR; the TCRdb copy retains only in-frame clones and omits some. This sample yields roughly 64,000 clones, of which about 89% are seen a single time; approximately 5.2% belongs to the top ten. The CDR3 has 14 amino acids. Germline V gives CDR1 SGHRS, CDR2 YFSETQ. V dropped 0 bases and J dropped 5; count of bases not matched to a gene: 4. About this clone itself: Its antigen remains unidentified.

The source of this sequence is an adult with an advanced solid tumor such as melanoma, head and neck, liver or kidney cancer. The rearrangement links TRBV5-1 to TRBJ2-5; 7 bases align to TRBD2. The sample was CD4+ or CD8+ T cells sorted from blood, taken in a trial of the OX40 agonist ivuxolimab. CDR3 sequence: CASSLGLAGETQYF. CDR3 DNA sequence: TGCGCCAGCAGCTTGGGACTAGCTGGGGAGACCCAGTACTTC.